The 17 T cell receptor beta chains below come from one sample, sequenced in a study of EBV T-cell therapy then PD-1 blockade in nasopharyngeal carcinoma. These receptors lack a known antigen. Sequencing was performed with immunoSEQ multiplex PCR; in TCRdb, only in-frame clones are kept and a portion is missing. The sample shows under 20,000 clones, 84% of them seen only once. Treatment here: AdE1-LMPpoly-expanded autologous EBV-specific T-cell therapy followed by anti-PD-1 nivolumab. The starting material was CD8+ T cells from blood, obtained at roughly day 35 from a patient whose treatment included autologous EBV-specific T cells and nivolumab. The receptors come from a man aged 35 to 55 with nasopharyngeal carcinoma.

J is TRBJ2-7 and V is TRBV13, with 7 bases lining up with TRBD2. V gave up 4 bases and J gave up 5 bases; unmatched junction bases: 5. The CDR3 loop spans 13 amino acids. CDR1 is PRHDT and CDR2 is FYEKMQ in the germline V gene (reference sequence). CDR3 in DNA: TGTGCCAGCAGCTACGGGACTAATCACGAGCAGTACTTC. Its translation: CASSYGTNHEQYF.

The CDR3 region is CASRHKTERSSYNEQFF. As DNA, the CDR3 is TGTGCCAGCAGGCACAAGACGGAAAGGAGCTCCTACAATGAGCAGTTCTTC. The V and J genes are TRBV7-9 and TRBJ2-1; D unresolved. The CDR3 covers 17 residues. Trimming removed 6 bases from V and 0 bases from J, with 18 bases in between. Germline CDR1 reads SEHNR; CDR2 reads FQNEAQ (reference sequence).

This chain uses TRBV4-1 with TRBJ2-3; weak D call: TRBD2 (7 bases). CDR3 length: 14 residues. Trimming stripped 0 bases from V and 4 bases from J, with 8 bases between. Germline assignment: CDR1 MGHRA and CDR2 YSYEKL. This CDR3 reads CASSQEGGPDTQYF. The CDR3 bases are TGCGCCAGCAGCCAAGAGGGGGGGCCAGATACGCAGTATTTT.

CDR3 amino acids: CASSYDPDSLNTEAFF. CDR3 nucleotides: TGTGCCAGCAGTTACGACCCCGACAGTTTGAACACTGAAGCTTTCTTT. The chain joins TRBV6-5 to TRBJ1-1; the D gene is possibly TRBD1 (5 bases). Per the germline V gene, CDR1 is MNHEY and CDR2 is SVGAGI. This CDR3 is built from 16 residues. V was trimmed by 2 bases and J by 0 bases, leaving 13 bases between them.

The DNA for the CDR3 is TGTGCCAGCAGCATCCGGGGGCTCAGCACAGATACGCAGTATTTT. Translating gives CASSIRGLSTDTQYF. V and J are TRBV11-2 and TRBJ2-3; the D call may be TRBD1 or TRBD2 (6 bases each). Germline V gives CDR1 SGHAT, CDR2 FQNNGV. V gave up 5 bases and J gave up 0 bases, with 12 bases separating them. The CDR3 has 15 amino acids.

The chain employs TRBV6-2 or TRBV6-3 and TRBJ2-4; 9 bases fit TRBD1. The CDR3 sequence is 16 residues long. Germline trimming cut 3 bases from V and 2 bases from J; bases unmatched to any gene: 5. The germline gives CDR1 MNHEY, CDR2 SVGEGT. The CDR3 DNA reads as TGTGCCAGCAGTTATCCGGGACAGGGTACCAAAAACATTCAGTACTTC. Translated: CASSYPGQGTKNIQYF.

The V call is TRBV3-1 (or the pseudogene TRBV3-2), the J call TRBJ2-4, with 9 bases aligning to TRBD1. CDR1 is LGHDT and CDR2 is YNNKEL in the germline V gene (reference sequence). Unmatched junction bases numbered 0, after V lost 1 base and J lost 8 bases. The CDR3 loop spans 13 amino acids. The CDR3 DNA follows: TGTGCCAGCAGCCAAGGGGACAGGGACATTCAGTACTTC. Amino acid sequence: CASSQGDRDIQYF.

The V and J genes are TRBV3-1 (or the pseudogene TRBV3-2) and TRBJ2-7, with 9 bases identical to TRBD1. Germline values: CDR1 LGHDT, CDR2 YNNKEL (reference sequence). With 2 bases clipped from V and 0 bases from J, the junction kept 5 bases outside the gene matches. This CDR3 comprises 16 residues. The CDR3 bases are TGTGCCAGCAGCCAACCCACGGGACAGGGCTCCTACGAGCAGTACTTC. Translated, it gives CASSQPTGQGSYEQYF.

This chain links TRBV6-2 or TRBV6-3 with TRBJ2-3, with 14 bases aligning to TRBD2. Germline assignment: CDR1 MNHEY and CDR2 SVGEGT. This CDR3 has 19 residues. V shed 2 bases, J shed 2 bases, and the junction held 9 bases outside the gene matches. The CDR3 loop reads CASSYPARTSGGPTDTQYF. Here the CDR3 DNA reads TGTGCCAGCAGTTACCCTGCAAGGACTAGCGGGGGGCCCACAGATACGCAGTATTTT.

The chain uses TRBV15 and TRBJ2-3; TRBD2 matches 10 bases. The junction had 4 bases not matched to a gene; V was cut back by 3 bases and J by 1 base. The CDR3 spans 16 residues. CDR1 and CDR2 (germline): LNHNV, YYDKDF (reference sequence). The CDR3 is CATSRGLAWGTDTQYF. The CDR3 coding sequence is TGTGCCACCAGCAGGGGACTAGCGTGGGGCACAGATACGCAGTATTTT.

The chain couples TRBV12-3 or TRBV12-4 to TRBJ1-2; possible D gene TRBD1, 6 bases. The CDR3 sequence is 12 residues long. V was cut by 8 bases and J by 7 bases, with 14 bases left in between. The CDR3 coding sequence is TGTGCCAGCTCCCCCCAGGGGCTTGGCTACACCTTC. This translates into CASSPQGLGYTF.

This CDR3 reads CASSPGGNTEAFF. The CDR3 bases are TGTGCCAGCAGCCCAGGAGGGAACACTGAAGCTTTCTTT. The rearrangement links TRBV5-6 to TRBJ1-1, with D unclear. The CDR3 runs 13 residues. The germline V gene encodes CDR1 SGHDT and CDR2 YYEEEE. With 4 bases removed from V and 1 base from J, the gap between germline ends came to 8 bases.

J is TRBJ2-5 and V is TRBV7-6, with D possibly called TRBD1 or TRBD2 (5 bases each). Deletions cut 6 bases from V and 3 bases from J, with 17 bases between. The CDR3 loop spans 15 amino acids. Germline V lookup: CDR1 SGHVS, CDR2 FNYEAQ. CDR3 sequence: CASRQSGRQEETQYF. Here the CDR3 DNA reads TGTGCCAGCAGGCAGTCGGGACGGCAGGAAGAGACCCAGTACTTC.

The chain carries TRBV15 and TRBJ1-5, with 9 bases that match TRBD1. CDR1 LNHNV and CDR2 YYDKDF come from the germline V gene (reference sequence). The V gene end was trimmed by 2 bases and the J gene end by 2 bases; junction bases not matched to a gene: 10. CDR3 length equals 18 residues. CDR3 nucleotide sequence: TGTGCCACCAGCAGACCCACACAGGGGGCTGGTCGCAATCAGCCCCAGCATTTT. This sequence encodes CATSRPTQGAGRNQPQHF.

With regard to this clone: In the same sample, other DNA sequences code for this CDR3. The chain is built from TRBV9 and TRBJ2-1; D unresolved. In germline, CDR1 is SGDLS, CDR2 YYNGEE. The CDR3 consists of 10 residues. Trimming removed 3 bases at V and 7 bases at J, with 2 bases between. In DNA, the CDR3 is TGTGCCAGCAGCGGGAATGAGCAGTTCTTC. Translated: CASSGNEQFF.

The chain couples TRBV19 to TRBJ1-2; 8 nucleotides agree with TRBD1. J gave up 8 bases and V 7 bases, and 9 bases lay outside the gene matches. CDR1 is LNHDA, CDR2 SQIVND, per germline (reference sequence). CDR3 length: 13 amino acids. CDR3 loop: CASTPRTGRGYTF. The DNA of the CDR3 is TGTGCCAGTACCCCCCGGACAGGGCGAGGCTACACCTTC.

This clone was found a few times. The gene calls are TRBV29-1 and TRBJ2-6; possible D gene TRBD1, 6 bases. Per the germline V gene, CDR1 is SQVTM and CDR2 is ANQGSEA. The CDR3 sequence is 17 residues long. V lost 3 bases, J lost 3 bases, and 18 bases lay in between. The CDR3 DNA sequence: TGCAGCGTTGAGGGACATACCACGTTTGGTGGGGCCAACGTCCTGACTTTC. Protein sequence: CSVEGHTTFGGANVLTF.